The 14 T cell receptor beta chains reported below all come from one sample, sequenced in a study of blood T cell repertoires in COVID-19. Clones were read by immunoSEQ multiplex PCR, and TCRdb kept only the in-frame ones, dropping some. Of over 150,000 clones listed, 90% are singletons. Input material: peripheral blood. The receptors derive from a man aged 50 or older with acute or convalescent COVID-19.

This clone was picked up one time. This chain uses TRBV30 with TRBJ2-3, with TRBD1 as a possible D gene (6 bases). The length of the CDR3 is 14 residues. CDR1 is GTSNPN and CDR2 is SVGIG in the germline V gene (reference sequence). V was cut by 0 bases and J by 9 bases, with 16 bases left in between. In DNA, the CDR3 is TGTGCCTGGAGTGTAGGGGGACATACGTGGACGCAGTATTTT. Translation: CAWSVGGHTWTQYF.

The chain couples TRBV3-1 (or the pseudogene TRBV3-2) to TRBJ2-2; D remains unclear. The CDR3 is 13 residues long. Germline values: CDR1 LGHDT, CDR2 YNNKEL (reference sequence). The V end was cut by 1 base, the J end by 6 bases, with 6 bases between. Here the CDR3 reads CASSQVNSGELFF. The CDR3 DNA is TGTGCCAGCAGCCAAGTTAACTCCGGGGAGCTGTTTTTT.

The chain carries TRBV6-5 and TRBJ2-1; TRBD1 is a possible D gene (6 bases). The CDR3 loop spans 15 amino acids. With 6 bases removed from V and 6 bases from J, the gap between germline ends came to 18 bases. CDR1 and CDR2 (germline): MNHEY, SVGAGI. The CDR3 spells CASRPRDTFSNEQFF. The CDR3 nucleotides read TGTGCCAGCAGACCCCGGGACACCTTCAGCAATGAGCAGTTCTTC.

This sequence joins TRBV7-9 and TRBJ2-7, with D uncertain. Germline V gene sequence: CDR1 SEHNR, CDR2 FQNEAQ (reference sequence). The CDR3 has 15 residues. The V end lost 2 bases, the J end lost 0 bases, and 11 bases lay between the germline ends. The CDR3 nucleotides read TGTGCCAGCAGCTTATATACTCCCCACTCCTACGAGCAGTACTTC. Its translation is CASSLYTPHSYEQYF.

The V call is TRBV27, the J call TRBJ2-3, with a tentative D call TRBD1 (6 bases). Germline lookup yields CDR1 MNHEY and CDR2 SMNVEV (reference sequence). The CDR3 length is 14 residues. With 6 bases removed from V and 6 bases from J, the gap between germline ends came to 16 bases. Here the CDR3 reads CASSLTGGLDTQYF. The CDR3 region has the DNA TGTGCCAGCAGCCTGACAGGCGGGCTGGATACGCAGTATTTT.

The chain employs TRBV28 and TRBJ2-1, with D perhaps matching TRBD1 (6 bases). The CDR3 is made up of 13 amino acids. V lost 7 bases and J 4 bases, leaving 11 bases between the germline ends. Germline V gene data show CDR1 as MDHEN and CDR2 as SYDVKM. The CDR3 region has the DNA TGTGCCAGCAAACAGGGCCCTTACAATGAGCAGTTCTTC. This gives the protein CASKQGPYNEQFF.

V gene TRBV3-1 (or the pseudogene TRBV3-2) combines with J gene TRBJ2-1, with 9 bases lining up with TRBD2. The CDR3 has 15 residues. The germline CDR1 and CDR2 sequences are LGHDT and YNNKEL (reference sequence). The ends lost 1 base at V and 6 bases at J; junction bases unmatched: 4. CDR3 in amino acids: CASSQGTSASNEQFF. Here the CDR3 DNA reads TGTGCCAGCAGCCAAGGGACTAGCGCCTCCAATGAGCAGTTCTTC.

The chain uses TRBV7-2 and TRBJ1-2, with D tentatively TRBD1 (6 bases). The CDR3 is made up of 15 amino acids. CDR1 is SGHTA, CDR2 FQGNSA, per germline. The V end lost 4 bases, the J end lost 4 bases, and 16 bases lay between the germline ends. The CDR3 spells CASSSPGDVVYGYTF. CDR3 DNA: TGTGCCAGCAGCTCACCAGGGGATGTAGTCTATGGCTACACCTTC.

V is TRBV2 and J is TRBJ1-6; D is possibly TRBD1 (5 bases). Germline V gives CDR1 SNHLY, CDR2 FYNNEI. This CDR3 is 16 amino acids long. V was shortened by 4 bases and J by 5 bases, with 15 bases between the two germline ends. CDR3 protein: CASSGGRASDNSPLHF. CDR3 coding DNA: TGTGCCAGCAGTGGGGGCAGGGCGAGCGATAATTCACCCCTCCACTTT.

The chain has TRBV4-3 and TRBJ1-2, with D maybe TRBD1 (6 bases). The germline V and J ends were trimmed by 4 bases and 3 bases, with 12 bases remaining between them. The CDR3 runs 14 residues. Germline CDR1 is LGHNA and CDR2 is YSLEER. The CDR3 bases are TGCGCCAGCAGCCCCCAGCAGGGGTACTATGGCTACACCTTC. This translates into CASSPQQGYYGYTF.

This clone was detected only a few times. This chain links TRBV18 with TRBJ2-7; TRBD1 might be the D (5 bases). This CDR3 is built from 13 residues. Germline V CDR1 and CDR2: KGHSH, LQKENI. Trimming took off 3 bases at V and 6 bases at J, with 12 bases between the two ends. CDR3 sequence (DNA): TGTGCCAGCTCACCTGGGGCAGGGATCGAGCAGTACTTC. Translation: CASSPGAGIEQYF.

The J gene is TRBJ2-2, the V gene TRBV10-1; 7 positions agree with TRBD2. The length of the CDR3 is 15 residues. J gave up 7 bases and V 4 bases, and 9 bases lay outside the gene matches. The V gene's germline CDR1 is WNHNN and CDR2 SYGVQD (reference sequence). The CDR3 here is CASSGGSGGIGELFF. In DNA form, the CDR3 reads TGCGCCAGCAGTGGGGGCTCGGGAGGAATCGGGGAGCTGTTTTTT.

This sequence joins TRBV19 and TRBJ2-1; TRBD2 aligns across 8 bases. The CDR3 is 17 residues long. V shed 5 bases, J shed 6 bases, and the junction held 15 bases outside the gene matches. CDR1 is LNHDA, CDR2 SQIVND, per germline (reference sequence). The chain's CDR3 is CASSRVLRESGSNEQFF. The CDR3 nucleotides read TGTGCCAGTAGTCGGGTCCTTAGAGAGAGCGGGAGCAATGAGCAGTTCTTC.

This clone was recorded only once. The rearrangement uses TRBV6-6 and TRBJ1-6; TRBD1 might be the D (6 bases). There are 14 residues in the CDR3. The V gene lost 5 bases and the J gene lost 6 bases, with 11 bases spanning the gap. Germline V gene data show CDR1 as MNHNY and CDR2 as SVGAGI (reference sequence). The CDR3 here is CASSKGQSNSPLHF. CDR3 bases: TGTGCCAGCAGTAAGGGACAATCTAATTCACCCCTCCACTTT.